This is a list of T cell receptor beta chains from one sample in a study of blood T cell repertoires in COVID-19. Data came from immunoSEQ multiplex PCR; TCRdb stores just in-frame clones and leaves some out. The sample contains around 190,000 clones, more than 75% of which appear only once. The specimen sequenced was peripheral blood. The receptors come from a woman between 45 and 65 years old with active or convalescent COVID-19. The CDR3 runs from the conserved cysteine through the conserved F or W. Each record gives: clone size, V gene, CDR3 length, J gene, D gene, CDR3 protein, CDR3 DNA. A D gene is named only where the DNA matches it firmly. Size tells how often a clone was seen (once, few, many) or the class of an expanded clone, and some rows leave it out.

NA	TRBV6-1	13	TRBJ1-5	TRBD1	CASSEDRHQPQHF	TGTGCCAGCAGTGAGGACAGGCATCAGCCCCAGCATTTT
NA	TRBV6-2/TRBV6-3	13	TRBJ1-2	TRBD1	CASSYGQGGGYTF	TGTGCCAGCAGTTACGGACAGGGAGGCGGCTACACCTTC
NA	TRBV6-7	17	TRBJ2-2	NA	CASSYSGRQENTGELFF	TGTGCCAGCAGTTACTCAGGACGACAGGAGAACACCGGGGAGCTGTTTTTT
few	TRBV3-1/TRBV3-2	17	TRBJ1-1	TRBD1	CASSQDKGTGGAGEAFF	TGTGCCAGCAGCCAAGATAAGGGGACAGGGGGCGCGGGGGAAGCTTTCTTT
NA	TRBV20-1	15	TRBJ2-1	TRBD2	CSASTGLGHYNEQFF	TGCAGTGCTAGTACGGGACTAGGGCACTACAATGAGCAGTTCTTC
NA	TRBV18	17	TRBJ2-3	NA	CASSPSLTRGGTDTQYF	TGTGCCAGCTCACCCAGCCTCACCCGAGGTGGCACAGATACGCAGTATTTT
NA	TRBV18	15	TRBJ2-5	TRBD2	CASSPQWGGEETQYF	TGTGCCAGCTCACCCCAGTGGGGGGGGGAAGAGACCCAGTACTTC
NA	TRBV28	16	TRBJ1-2	TRBD1	CATVEGQGALGYGYTF	TGTGCCACCGTTGAGGGACAGGGGGCGCTGGGCTATGGCTACACCTTC
NA	TRBV19	14	TRBJ1-2	TRBD1	CASSPNRGNRGYTF	TGTGCCAGTAGTCCAAACAGGGGAAACCGTGGCTACACCTTC
NA	TRBV19	16	TRBJ2-1	NA	CASSPKRGQVGNEQFF	TGTGCCAGTAGTCCCAAGAGGGGACAAGTAGGCAATGAGCAGTTCTTC
NA	TRBV7-2	14	TRBJ1-2	TRBD1	CASSLLQGAAGYTF	TGTGCCAGCAGCTTGTTACAGGGGGCGGCTGGCTACACCTTC
NA	TRBV6-2/TRBV6-3	16	TRBJ2-7	TRBD2	CASSYSRPPGLAEQYF	TGTGCCAGCAGTTACTCGAGACCACCGGGACTAGCCGAGCAGTACTTC
NA	TRBV4-3	15	TRBJ1-2	TRBD1	CASSPGQGADYGYTF	TGCGCCAGCAGCCCAGGACAGGGGGCGGACTATGGCTACACCTTC
NA	TRBV5-1	14	TRBJ2-7	NA	CASRGGAASYEQYF	TGCGCCAGCAGAGGGGGGGCGGCCTCCTACGAGCAGTACTTC
NA	TRBV7-2	14	TRBJ1-4	TRBD1	CASSDRVRGEKLFF	TGTGCCAGCAGCGACAGGGTGAGGGGTGAAAAACTGTTTTTT
NA	TRBV27	15	TRBJ1-6	NA	CASRAGGVYNSPLHF	TGTGCCAGCAGAGCGGGGGGAGTCTATAATTCACCCCTCCACTTT
NA	TRBV2	13	TRBJ1-5	NA	CASSEGRNQPQHF	TGTGCCAGCAGTGAAGGTCGGAATCAGCCCCAGCATTTT